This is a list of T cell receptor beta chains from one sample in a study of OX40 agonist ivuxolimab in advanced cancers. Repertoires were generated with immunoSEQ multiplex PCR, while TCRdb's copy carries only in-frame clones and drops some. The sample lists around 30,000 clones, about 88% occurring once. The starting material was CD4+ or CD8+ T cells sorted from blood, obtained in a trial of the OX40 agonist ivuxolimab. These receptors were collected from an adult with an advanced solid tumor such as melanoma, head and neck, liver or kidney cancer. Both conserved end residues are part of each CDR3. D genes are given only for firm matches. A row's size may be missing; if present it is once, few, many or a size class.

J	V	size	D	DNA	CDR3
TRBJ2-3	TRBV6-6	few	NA	TGTGCCAGCGGGGGTAATAGGGATACGCAGTATTTT	CASGGNRDTQYF
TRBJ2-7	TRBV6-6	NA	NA	TGTGCCAGCGGTGCCACTACCTACTACGAGCAGTACTTC	CASGATTYYEQYF
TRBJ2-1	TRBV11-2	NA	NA	TGTGCCAGCAGCTTGACTTCTGGACAGAGCGGGACTGAGCAGTTCTTC	CASSLTSGQSGTEQFF
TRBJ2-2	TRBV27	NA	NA	TGTGCCAGCAAAAAAGCCGGGAACACCGGGGAGCTGTTTTTT	CASKKAGNTGELFF
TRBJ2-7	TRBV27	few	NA	TGTGCCAGCTCCGAGGCAGGGAACGAGCAGTACTTC	CASSEAGNEQYF
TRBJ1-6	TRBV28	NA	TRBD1	TGTGCCAGCAGCCCGACAGGGTATGATTCACCCCTCCACTTT	CASSPTGYDSPLHF
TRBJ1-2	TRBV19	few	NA	TGTGCCAGTAGTAGCGCCCGTGGCTACACCTTC	CASSSARGYTF
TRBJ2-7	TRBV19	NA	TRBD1	TGTGCCAGTAGCCCCGGACAGGGGGGGACCTACGAGCAGTACTTC	CASSPGQGGTYEQYF
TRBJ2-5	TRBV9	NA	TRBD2	TGTGCCAGCAGCGTAACGGGACTAGCGGGTGAGACCCAGTACTTC	CASSVTGLAGETQYF
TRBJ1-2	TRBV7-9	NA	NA	TGTGCCAGCAGCGCTCAGGGAGTCTTGAATGGCTACACCTTC	CASSAQGVLNGYTF
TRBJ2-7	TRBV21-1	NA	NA	TGTGCCAGCAGCAAACAAGAAGCGGGAGGTACCTTCTACGAGCAGTACTTC	CASSKQEAGGTFYEQYF
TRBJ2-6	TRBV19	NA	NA	TGTGCCAGTAGTCCCGGGGGCTCTGGGGCCAACGTCCTGACTTTC	CASSPGGSGANVLTF
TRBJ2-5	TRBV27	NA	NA	TGTGCCAGCAGTTTATCGTCCGGGGGGACCCAGTACTTC	CASSLSSGGTQYF
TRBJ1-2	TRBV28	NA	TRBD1	TGTGCCAGCAACCAATTTCGGGACAGGGGTAAAGGCTACACCTTC	CASNQFRDRGKGYTF
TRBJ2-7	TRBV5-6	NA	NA	TGTGCCAGCAGCTTCGGTGGAGCTCCTGCTTGGGAGCAGTACTTC	CASSFGGAPAWEQYF
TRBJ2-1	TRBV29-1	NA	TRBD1	TGCAGCGCCGGACAGGGGCCAGACAATGAGCAGTTCTTC	CSAGQGPDNEQFF
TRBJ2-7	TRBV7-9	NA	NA	TGTGCCAGCAGTGGGACAACGAATGAAAACTACGAGCAGTACTTC	CASSGTTNENYEQYF
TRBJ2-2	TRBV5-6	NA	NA	TGTGCCAGCAGCTTACGGACTGATAATACCGGGGAGCTGTTTTTT	CASSLRTDNTGELFF
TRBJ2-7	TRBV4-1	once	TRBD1	TGCGCCAGCAGCCAAAAAGGCGAGGGGGCAGAGTCCTACGAGCAGTACTTC	CASSQKGEGAESYEQYF
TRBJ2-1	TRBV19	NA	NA	TGTGCCAGTAGACCACGGGGGTCTCCGGAGCAGTTCTTC	CASRPRGSPEQFF
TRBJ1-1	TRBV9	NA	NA	TGTGCCAGCAGCCCCCTGAGGATCCGGAACACTGAAGCTTTCTTT	CASSPLRIRNTEAFF
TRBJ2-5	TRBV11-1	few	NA	TGTGCCAGCAGCTTAGGAGCGGGGACCCAGTACTTC	CASSLGAGTQYF
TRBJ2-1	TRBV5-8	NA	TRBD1	TGTGCCAGCAGCAGAGACAGGGGCATTTACAATGAGCAGTTCTTC	CASSRDRGIYNEQFF
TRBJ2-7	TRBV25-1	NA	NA	TGTGCCAGCAGTGACTCGTACGAGCAGTACTTC	CASSDSYEQYF
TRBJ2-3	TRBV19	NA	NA	TGTGCCAGTAGTCAATCTGCTAGCACAGATACGCAGTATTTT	CASSQSASTDTQYF
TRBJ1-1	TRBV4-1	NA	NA	TGCGCCAGCAGCCAAGAATGGACGGCGAACACTGAAGCTTTCTTT	CASSQEWTANTEAFF
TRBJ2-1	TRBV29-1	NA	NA	TGCAGCGTTGAAGATCTTGCAATAAATGAGCAGTTCTTC	CSVEDLAINEQFF
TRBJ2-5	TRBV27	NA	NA	TGTGCCAGCAGCCCAAACGCGTACCAAGAGACCCAGTACTTC	CASSPNAYQETQYF
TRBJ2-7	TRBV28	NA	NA	TGTGCCAGCAGTTTTGGATGGGAGCAGTACTTC	CASSFGWEQYF
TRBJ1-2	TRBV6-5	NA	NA	TGTGCCAGCAGTTACTCTGGACAGTTGACTAACTATGGCTACACCTTC	CASSYSGQLTNYGYTF
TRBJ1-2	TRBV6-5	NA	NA	TGTGCCAGCAGGCCCGGGCAGTCAGAGGGCTACACCTTC	CASRPGQSEGYTF